Listed below are T cell receptor beta chains from one sample, sequenced in a study of Graves' ophthalmopathy and Graves' hyperthyroidism. TCRdb processed the multiplex PCR reads anew with MiXCR; each CDR3 protein has one entry. The sample carries about 700,000 distinct CDR3 sequences, about 38% recorded once. Sequencing was carried out using peripheral blood. Source of these receptors: an adult man with Graves' ophthalmopathy. Each CDR3 is given with its conserved first and last residue. Fields, in order: J gene, V gene, D gene, clone size, CDR3 protein, CDR3 DNA. The D gene is left open where the match is weak. A clone size is listed for some rows: how often the clone was seen (once, few, many), or a class if it is expanded.

>TRBJ2-7|TRBV24-1|-|few
CAPTGTTLEQYF
TGTGCTCCCACCGGGACCACCCTCGAGCAGTACTTC
>TRBJ1-4|TRBV7-9|-|many
CASIQGGNEKLFF
TGTGCCAGCATCCAGGGTGGGAATGAAAAACTGTTTTTT
>TRBJ1-6|TRBV20-1|-|-
CSARDRPQDYNSPLHF
TGCAGTGCTAGAGATCGCCCACAGGACTATAATTCACCCCTCCACTTT
>TRBJ1-5|TRBV19|-|-
CAWSVIGGQPQHF
TGTGCCTGGAGTGTAATCGGAGGACAGCCCCAGCATTTT
>TRBJ2-2|TRBV10-3|-|-
CASSYSRQFTGELFF
TGTGCCAGCAGTTACTCGAGACAATTCACCGGGGAGCTGTTTTTT
>TRBJ2-7|TRBV5-1|-|many
CASSLRQTYEQYF
TGCGCCAGCAGCTTACGACAGACCTACGAGCAGTACTTC
>TRBJ2-7|TRBV6-5|-|few
CASSHTGFDEQYF
TGTGCCAGCAGTCACACAGGGTTCGACGAGCAGTACTTC
>TRBJ1-6|TRBV7-2|-|-
CASSWTSGGALHF
TGTGCCAGCAGCTGGACTAGCGGGGGGGCCCTCCACTTT
>TRBJ1-5|TRBV7-9|TRBD1|-
CASSPDRDTQPQHF
TGTGCCAGCAGCCCAGACAGGGACACTCAGCCCCAGCATTTT
>TRBJ2-7|TRBV7-9|TRBD2|once
CASSPQGLAVYEQYF
TGTGCTAGCAGCCCACAGGGACTAGCGGTCTACGAGCAGTACTTC
>TRBJ2-5|TRBV5-1|TRBD2|many
CASSRNGLAGQETQYF
TGCGCCAGCAGCCGAAACGGACTAGCGGGGCAAGAGACCCAGTACTTC
>TRBJ1-4|TRBV10-3|-|few
CAISEGLNNEKLFF
TGTGCCATCAGTGAAGGGTTAAATAATGAAAAACTGTTTTTT
>TRBJ2-5|TRBV9|-|few
CASSGLVGETQYF
TGTGCCAGCTCAGGCTTAGTTGGAGAGACCCAGTACTTC
>TRBJ2-5|TRBV7-8|TRBD2|many
CASSAGLAGGPETQYF
TGTGCCAGCAGCGCGGGACTAGCGGGGGGGCCTGAGACCCAGTACTTC
>TRBJ2-5|TRBV9|TRBD2|many
CASSVGGGFGETQYF
TGTGCCAGCAGCGTAGGCGGGGGGTTTGGTGAGACCCAGTACTTC
>TRBJ2-7|TRBV7-2|-|few
CASSPTGTSSYEQYF
TGTGCCAGCAGCCCCACCGGGACGAGCTCCTACGAGCAGTACTTC
>TRBJ1-1|TRBV29-1|-|many
CSVVVGTEAFF
TGCAGCGTTGTAGTGGGCACTGAAGCTTTCTTT